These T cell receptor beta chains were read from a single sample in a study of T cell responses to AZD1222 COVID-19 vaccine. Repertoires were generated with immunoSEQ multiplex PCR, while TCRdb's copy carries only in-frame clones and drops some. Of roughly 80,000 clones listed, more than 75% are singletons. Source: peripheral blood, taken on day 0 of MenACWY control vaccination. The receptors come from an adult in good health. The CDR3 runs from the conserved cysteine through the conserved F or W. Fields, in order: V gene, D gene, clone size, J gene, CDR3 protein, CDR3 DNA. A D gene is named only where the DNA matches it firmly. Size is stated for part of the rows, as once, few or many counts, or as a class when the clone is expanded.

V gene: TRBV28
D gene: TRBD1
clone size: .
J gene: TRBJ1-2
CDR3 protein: CASSTDRGLDGYTF
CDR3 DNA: TGTGCCAGCAGCACCGACAGGGGGCTCGATGGCTACACCTTC

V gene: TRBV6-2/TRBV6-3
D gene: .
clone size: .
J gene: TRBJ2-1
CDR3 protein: CASSYSLNEQFF
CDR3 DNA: TGTGCCAGCAGTTACTCCCTAAATGAGCAGTTCTTC

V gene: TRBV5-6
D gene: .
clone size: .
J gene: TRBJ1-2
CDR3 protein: CASSLPISNYGYTF
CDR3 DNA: TGTGCCAGCAGCTTGCCAATCAGTAACTATGGCTACACCTTC

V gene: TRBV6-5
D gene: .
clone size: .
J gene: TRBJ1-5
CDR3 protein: CASSYSGGGNQPQHF
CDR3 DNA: TGTGCCAGCAGTTACAGCGGGGGTGGCAATCAGCCCCAGCATTTT

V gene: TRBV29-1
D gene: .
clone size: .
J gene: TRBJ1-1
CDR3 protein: CSVKGLEAFF
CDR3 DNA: TGCAGCGTTAAGGGATTAGAAGCTTTCTTT

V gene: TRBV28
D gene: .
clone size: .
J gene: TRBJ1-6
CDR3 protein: CASSYGGGSYNSPLHF
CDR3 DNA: TGTGCCAGCAGTTATGGGGGAGGGTCCTATAATTCACCCCTCCACTTT

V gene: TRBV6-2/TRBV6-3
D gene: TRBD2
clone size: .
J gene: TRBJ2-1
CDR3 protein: CASSPRLAGKFEQFF
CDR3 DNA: TGTGCCAGCAGTCCCAGACTAGCGGGAAAGTTTGAGCAGTTCTTC

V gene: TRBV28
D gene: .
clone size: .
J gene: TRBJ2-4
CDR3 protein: CASSFGRRAKNIQYF
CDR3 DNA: TGTGCCAGCAGTTTTGGACGCCGAGCCAAAAACATTCAGTACTTC

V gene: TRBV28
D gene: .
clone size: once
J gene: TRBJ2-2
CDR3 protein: CASSPGGGELFF
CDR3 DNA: TGTGCCAGCAGTCCCGGGGGCGGGGAGCTGTTTTTT

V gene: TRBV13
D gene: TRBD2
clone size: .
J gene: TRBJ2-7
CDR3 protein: CASRGTSGFSSYEQYF
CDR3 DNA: TGTGCCAGCAGAGGGACTAGCGGTTTCTCCTCCTACGAGCAGTACTTC

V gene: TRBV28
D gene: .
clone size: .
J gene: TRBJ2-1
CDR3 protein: CASSLRAGGINEQFF
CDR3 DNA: TGTGCCAGCAGTTTAAGGGCAGGGGGGATCAATGAGCAGTTCTTC

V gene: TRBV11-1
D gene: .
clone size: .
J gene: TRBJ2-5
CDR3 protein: CASSLRGSYLSETQYF
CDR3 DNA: TGTGCCAGCAGCTTACGGGGGAGCTATCTGTCGGAGACCCAGTACTTC

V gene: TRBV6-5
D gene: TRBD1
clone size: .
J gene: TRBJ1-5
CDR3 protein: CASSWDRGVHQPQHF
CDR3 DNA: TGTGCCAGCAGCTGGGACAGGGGAGTTCATCAGCCCCAGCATTTT

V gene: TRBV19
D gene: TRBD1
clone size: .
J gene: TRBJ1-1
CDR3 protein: CASNSGGADTEAFF
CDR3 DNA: TGTGCCAGTAATTCAGGGGGCGCGGACACTGAAGCTTTCTTT

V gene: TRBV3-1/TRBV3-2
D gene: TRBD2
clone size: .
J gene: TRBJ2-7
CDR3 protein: CASSQERNSGRARYF
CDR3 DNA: TGTGCCAGCAGCCAAGAGAGGAATAGCGGGAGGGCCCGGTACTTC

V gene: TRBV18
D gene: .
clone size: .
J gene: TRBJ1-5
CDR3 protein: CASSPGQPVTQPQHF
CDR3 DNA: TGTGCCAGCTCACCAGGTCAGCCCGTCACCCAGCCCCAGCATTTT

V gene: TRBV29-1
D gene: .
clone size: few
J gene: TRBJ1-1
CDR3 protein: CSVRGAPNTEAFF
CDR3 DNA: TGCAGCGTTCGGGGGGCGCCGAACACTGAAGCTTTCTTT

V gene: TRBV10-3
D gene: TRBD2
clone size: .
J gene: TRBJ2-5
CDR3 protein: CAIWAGVGETQYF
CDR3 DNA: TGTGCCATCTGGGCGGGAGTAGGGGAGACCCAGTACTTC

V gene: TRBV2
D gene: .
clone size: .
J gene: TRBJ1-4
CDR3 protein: CASSVHLETNEKLFF
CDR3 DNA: TGTGCCAGCAGTGTACACTTAGAAACTAATGAAAAACTGTTTTTT

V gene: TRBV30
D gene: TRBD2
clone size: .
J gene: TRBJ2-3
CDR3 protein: CAWGFGGRTDTQYF
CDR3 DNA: TGTGCCTGGGGCTTCGGCGGGAGAACAGATACGCAGTATTTT

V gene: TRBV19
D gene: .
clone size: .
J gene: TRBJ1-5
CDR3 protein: CASSIDRGRQPQHF
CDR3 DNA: TGTGCCAGTAGTATAGATAGGGGTAGGCAGCCCCAGCATTTT

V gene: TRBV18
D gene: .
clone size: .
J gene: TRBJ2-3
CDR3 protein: CASSPVQADTQYF
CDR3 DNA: TGTGCCAGCTCACCGGTACAGGCAGATACGCAGTATTTT

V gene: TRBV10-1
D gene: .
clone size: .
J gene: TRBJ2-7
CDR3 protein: CASSEGAPVMYF
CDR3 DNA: TGCGCCAGCAGTGAGGGCGCCCCAGTGATGTACTTC

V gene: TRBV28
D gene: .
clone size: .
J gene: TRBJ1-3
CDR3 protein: CASSPTVSGNTIYF
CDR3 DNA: TGTGCCAGCAGTCCGACAGTATCTGGAAACACCATATATTTT

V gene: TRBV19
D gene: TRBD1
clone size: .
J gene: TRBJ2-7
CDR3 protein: CASTMTGESYEQYF
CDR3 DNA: TGTGCCAGTACCATGACAGGGGAATCCTACGAGCAGTACTTC

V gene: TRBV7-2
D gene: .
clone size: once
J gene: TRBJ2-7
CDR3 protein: CASSSGLNFEQYF
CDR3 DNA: TGTGCCAGCAGCTCCGGACTAAACTTCGAGCAGTACTTC

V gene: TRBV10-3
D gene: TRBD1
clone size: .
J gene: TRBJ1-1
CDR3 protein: CAISEHRGLNTEAFF
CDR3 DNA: TGTGCCATCAGTGAACACAGGGGATTGAACACTGAAGCTTTCTTT

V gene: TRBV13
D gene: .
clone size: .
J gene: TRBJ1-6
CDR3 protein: CASSLGRQYNSPLHF
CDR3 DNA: TGTGCCAGCAGCTTAGGACGGCAATATAATTCACCCCTCCACTTT